The TCR beta chain described here comes from a study of Graves' ophthalmopathy and Graves' hyperthyroidism. The CDR3 length is 15 residues. CDR1 SGDLS and CDR2 YYNGEE come from the germline V gene. With 4 bases removed from V and 3 bases from J, the gap between germline ends came to 17 bases. RNA transcripts were the template, and TCR beta CDR3 regions were amplified from them. Amplification began with first-round RT-PCR using HTBI primers, then second-round multiplex PCR was performed. TCRdb passed the multiplex PCR reads through MiXCR, listing each CDR3 protein once. The profile shows 300,000 to 450,000 distinct CDR3 sequences, about a sixth of them singletons. This clonotype was detected a few times.

This sequence joins TRBV9 and TRBJ2-7; TRBD1 is a possible D gene (6 bases). Sequences were obtained from peripheral blood. The TCR originated in an adult woman with stable Graves' hyperthyroidism. The CDR3 spells CASSPRQEPLYEQYF. CDR3 nucleotides: TGTGCCAGCAGCCCCAGACAGGAACCCCTCTACGAGCAGTACTTC.